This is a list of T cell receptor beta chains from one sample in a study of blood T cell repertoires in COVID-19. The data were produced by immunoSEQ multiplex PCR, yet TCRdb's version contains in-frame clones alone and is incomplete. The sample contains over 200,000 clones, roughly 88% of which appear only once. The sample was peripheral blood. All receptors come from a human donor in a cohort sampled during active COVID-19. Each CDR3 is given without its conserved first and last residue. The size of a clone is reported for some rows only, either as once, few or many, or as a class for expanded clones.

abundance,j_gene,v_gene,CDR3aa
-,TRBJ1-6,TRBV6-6,ASSYSGYNSPLH
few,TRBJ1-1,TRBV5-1,ASSLDRHIMNTEAF
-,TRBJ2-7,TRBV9,ASSGHWAGYEQY
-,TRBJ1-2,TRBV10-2,ASRESGTGGLNYGYT
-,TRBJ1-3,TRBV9,ASGSSEDTIY
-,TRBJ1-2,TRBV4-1,ASSQVLTPGGIYGYT
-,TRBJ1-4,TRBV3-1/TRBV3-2,ASSHPPRDRVNFDEKLF
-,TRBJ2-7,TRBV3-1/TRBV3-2,ASSQASRAAGGRYEQY
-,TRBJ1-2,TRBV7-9,ASSWLTGDYGYT
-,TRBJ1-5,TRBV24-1,ATSDLAANQPQH
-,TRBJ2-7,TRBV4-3,ASSQPGLPFYEQY
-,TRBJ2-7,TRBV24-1,ATSDSGGRDEQY
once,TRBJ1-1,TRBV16,ASSQPDQGDPEAF
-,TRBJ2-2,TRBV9,ASSQTGATNTGELF
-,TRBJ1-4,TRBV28,ASSLHAPGEEKLF
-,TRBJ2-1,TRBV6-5,ASSYRGSEQF
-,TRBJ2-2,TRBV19,ASSRDRGDTGELF
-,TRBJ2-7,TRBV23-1,ASSQSVTGQGPYEQY
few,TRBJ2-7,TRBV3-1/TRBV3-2,ASSFSAGEQY
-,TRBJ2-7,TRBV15,ATSRELAGLYEQY
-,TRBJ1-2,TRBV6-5,ASSYGGNYGYT
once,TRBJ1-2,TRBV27,ASSGGTDYGYT
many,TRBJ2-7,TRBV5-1,ASSFAPPAYEQY
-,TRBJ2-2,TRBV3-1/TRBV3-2,ASTLLAGGPRGGELF
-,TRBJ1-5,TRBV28,ASSLPRDSLNQPQH
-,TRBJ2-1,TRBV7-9,ASSLGVGGEFYNEQF
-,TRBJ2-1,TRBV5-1,ASSSTSGGTHYNEQF
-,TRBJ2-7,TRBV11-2,ASSTYRGRSYEQY
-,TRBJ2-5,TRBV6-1,ASSDPSQGASKREAQY
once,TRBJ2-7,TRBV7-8,ASSLTRQVHYEQY
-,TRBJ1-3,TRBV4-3,ASSQSAQVSSGNTIY
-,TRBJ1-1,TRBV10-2,ASSDGTGYTEAF
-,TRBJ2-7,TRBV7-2,ASSLAKTTHEQY
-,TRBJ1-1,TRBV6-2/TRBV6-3,ASSYPGFAEAF
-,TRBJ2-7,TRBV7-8,ASSLKGNTYEQY
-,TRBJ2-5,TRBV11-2,ASSLGATQETQY
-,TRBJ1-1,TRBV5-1,ASSGGQLNTEAF
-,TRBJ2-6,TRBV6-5,AGNTGLANVLT
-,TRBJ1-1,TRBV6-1,ASSEQRAF
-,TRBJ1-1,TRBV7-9,ASSSGQGNTEAF
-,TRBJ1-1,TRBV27,ASSLNRANTEAF
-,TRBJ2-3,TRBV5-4,ASSHPTSGGAVIPDTQY
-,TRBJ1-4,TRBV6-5,ASSYRLGTGDEKLF
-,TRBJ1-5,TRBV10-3,AISEFAGPQH
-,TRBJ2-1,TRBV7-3,ASSLTGGSDNEQF
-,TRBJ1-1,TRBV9,ASSVEGQGEAF
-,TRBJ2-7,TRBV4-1,ASSLRTGGTYEQY
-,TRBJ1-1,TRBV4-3,ASSQVFQAGEAF
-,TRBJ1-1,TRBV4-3,ASSQGQGITEAF
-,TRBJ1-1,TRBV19,ASSQAQGAF
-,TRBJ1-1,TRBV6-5,ASRPPTGGAAEAF
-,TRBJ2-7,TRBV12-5,ASAQSSTHEQY
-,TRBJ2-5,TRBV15,ATSSGTSGDWETQY